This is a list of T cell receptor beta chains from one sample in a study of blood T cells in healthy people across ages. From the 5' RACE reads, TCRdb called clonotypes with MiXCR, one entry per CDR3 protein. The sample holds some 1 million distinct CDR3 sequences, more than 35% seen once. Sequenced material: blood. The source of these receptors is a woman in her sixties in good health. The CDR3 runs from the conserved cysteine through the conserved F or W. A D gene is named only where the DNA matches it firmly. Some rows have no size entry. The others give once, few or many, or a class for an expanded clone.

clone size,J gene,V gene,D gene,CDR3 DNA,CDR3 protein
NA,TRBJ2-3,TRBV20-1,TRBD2,TGCAGTGCTCCCCCCGGCGGGAGGGCCAGGGATACGCAGTATTTT,CSAPPGGRARDTQYF
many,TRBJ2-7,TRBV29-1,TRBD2,TGCAGCGTTGAAGATAGCACTAGCGGATTCTACGAGCAGTACTTC,CSVEDSTSGFYEQYF
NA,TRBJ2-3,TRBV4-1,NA,TGCGCCAGCAGCCATGATCGCCTAGCAGAAGGCACAGATACGCAGTATTTT,CASSHDRLAEGTDTQYF
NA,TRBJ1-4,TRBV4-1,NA,TGCGCCAGCAGCTACCGGACAGTCGCAACTAATGAAAAACTGTTTTTT,CASSYRTVATNEKLFF
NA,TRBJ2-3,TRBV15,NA,TGTGCCACCAGCACCCAGGGGCCAGATACGCAGTATTTT,CATSTQGPDTQYF
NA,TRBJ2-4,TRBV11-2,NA,TGTGCCAGCAGCTCCCGACCGACAGGCCCCCCAGGGCAGTACTTC,CASSSRPTGPPGQYF
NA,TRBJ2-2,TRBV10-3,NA,TGTGCCATCAGTCCAAGACAGGACACCGGGGAGCTGTTTTTT,CAISPRQDTGELFF
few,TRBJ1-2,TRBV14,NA,TGTGCCAGCAGCCAAGATTTGAGGAGTGGCTACACCTTC,CASSQDLRSGYTF
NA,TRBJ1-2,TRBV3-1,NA,TGTGCCAGCAGCCCCAAGGGTGGCGGGCTGTACTATGGCTACACCTTC,CASSPKGGGLYYGYTF
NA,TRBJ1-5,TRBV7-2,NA,TGTGCCAGCAGCTTAGGGGTGGGGGCAGCTAGCAATCAGCCCCAGCATTTT,CASSLGVGAASNQPQHF
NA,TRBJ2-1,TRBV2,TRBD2,TGTGCCATCAGTAATGATTTAGCGGGGAGGAACAATGAGCAGTTCTTC,CAISNDLAGRNNEQFF
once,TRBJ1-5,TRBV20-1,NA,TGCAGTGCTAAAGACGGGACCCGGGTAGGAAATCAGCCCCAGCATTTT,CSAKDGTRVGNQPQHF
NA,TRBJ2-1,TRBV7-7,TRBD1,TGTGCCAGCAGCTTACAGACAGGGGATGAGCAGTTCTTC,CASSLQTGDEQFF
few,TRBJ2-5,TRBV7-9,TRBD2,TGTGCCACCTCGCAGGGACTAGCGGGACGAGAGACCCAGTACTTC,CATSQGLAGRETQYF
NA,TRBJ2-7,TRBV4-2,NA,TGTGCCAGCAGCCAAGGGCGAACCCAGTACGAGCAGTACTTC,CASSQGRTQYEQYF
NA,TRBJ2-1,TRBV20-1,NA,TGCAGTGCTAGAGATATCAGGCAGCCATACAATGAGCAGTTCTTC,CSARDIRQPYNEQFF
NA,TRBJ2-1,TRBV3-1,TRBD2,TGTGCCAGCAGACGGACTAGCGGGACGTCCAATGAGCAGTTCTTC,CASRRTSGTSNEQFF